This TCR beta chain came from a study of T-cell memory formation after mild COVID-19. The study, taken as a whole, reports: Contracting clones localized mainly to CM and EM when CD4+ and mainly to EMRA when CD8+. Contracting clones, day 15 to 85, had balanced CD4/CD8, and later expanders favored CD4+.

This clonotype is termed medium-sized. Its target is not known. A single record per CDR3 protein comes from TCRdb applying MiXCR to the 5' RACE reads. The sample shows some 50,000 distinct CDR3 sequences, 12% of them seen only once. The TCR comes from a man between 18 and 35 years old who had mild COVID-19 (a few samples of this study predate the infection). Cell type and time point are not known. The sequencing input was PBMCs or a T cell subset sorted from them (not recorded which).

CDR3 amino acids: CASSQGAGYPQETQYF. CDR3 DNA: TGCGCCAGCAGCCAAGGGGCAGGGTATCCCCAAGAGACCCAGTACTTC. The chain links TRBV4-3 to TRBJ2-5; possible D gene TRBD1, 5 bases. Per the germline V gene, CDR1 is LGHNA and CDR2 is YSLEER. CDR3 length: 16 residues. Trimming took off 1 base at V and 1 base at J, with 13 bases between the two ends.